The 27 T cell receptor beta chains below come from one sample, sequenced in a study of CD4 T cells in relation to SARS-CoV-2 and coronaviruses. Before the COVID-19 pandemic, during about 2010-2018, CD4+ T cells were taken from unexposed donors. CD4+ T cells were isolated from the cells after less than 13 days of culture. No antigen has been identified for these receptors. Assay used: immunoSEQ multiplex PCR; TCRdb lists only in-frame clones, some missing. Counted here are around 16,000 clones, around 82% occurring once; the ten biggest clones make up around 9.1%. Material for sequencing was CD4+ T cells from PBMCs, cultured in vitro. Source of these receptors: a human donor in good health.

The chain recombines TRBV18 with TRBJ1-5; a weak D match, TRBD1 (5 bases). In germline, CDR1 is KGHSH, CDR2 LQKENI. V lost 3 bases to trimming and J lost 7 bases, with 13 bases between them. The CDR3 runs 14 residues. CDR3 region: CASSPGVRGQPQHF. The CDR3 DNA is TGTGCCAGCTCACCTGGAGTTCGGGGCCAGCCCCAGCATTTT.

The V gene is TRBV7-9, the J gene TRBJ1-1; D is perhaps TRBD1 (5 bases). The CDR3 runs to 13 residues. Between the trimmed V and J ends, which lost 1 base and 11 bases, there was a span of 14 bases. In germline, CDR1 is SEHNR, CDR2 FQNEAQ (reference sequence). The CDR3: CASSLDLIGGAFF. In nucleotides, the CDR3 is TGTGCCAGCAGCTTAGATCTAATTGGGGGGGCTTTCTTT.

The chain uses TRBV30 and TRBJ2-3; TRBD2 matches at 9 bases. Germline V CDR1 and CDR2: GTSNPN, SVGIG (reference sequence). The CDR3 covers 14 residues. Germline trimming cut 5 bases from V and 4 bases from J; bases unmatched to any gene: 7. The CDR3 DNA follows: TGTGCCTGGGGTAGCGGGAGTGTAGCAGATACGCAGTATTTT. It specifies CAWGSGSVADTQYF.

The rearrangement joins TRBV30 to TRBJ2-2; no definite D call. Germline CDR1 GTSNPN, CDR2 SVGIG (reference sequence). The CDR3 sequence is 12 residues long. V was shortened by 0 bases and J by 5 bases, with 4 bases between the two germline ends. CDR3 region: CAWSVLTGELFF. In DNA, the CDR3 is TGTGCCTGGAGTGTTCTAACCGGGGAGCTGTTTTTT.

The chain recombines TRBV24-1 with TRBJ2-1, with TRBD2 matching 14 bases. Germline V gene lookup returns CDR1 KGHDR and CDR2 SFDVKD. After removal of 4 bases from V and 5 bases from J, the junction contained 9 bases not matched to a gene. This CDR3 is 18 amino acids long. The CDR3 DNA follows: TGTGCCACCAGTGACCGACTAGCGGGAGGGTCTCCAAACAATGAGCAGTTCTTC. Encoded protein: CATSDRLAGGSPNNEQFF.

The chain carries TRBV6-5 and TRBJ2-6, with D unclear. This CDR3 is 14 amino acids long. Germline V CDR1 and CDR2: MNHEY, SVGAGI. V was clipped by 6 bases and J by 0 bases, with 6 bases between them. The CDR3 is CASRRYSGANVLTF. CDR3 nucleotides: TGTGCCAGCAGGCGTTACTCTGGGGCCAACGTCCTGACTTTC.

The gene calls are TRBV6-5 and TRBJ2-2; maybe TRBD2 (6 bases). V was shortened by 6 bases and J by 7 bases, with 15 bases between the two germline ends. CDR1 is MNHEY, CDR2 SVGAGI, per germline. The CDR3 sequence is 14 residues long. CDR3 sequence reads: CASSPGLGIGELFF. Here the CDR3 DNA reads TGTGCCAGCAGCCCGGGACTCGGGATCGGGGAGCTGTTTTTT.

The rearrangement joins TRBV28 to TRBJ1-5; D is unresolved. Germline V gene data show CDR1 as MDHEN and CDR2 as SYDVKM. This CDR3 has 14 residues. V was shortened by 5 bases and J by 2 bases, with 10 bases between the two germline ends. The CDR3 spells CASSNPWGNQPQHF. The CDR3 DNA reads TGTGCCAGCAGTAACCCATGGGGCAATCAGCCCCAGCATTTT.

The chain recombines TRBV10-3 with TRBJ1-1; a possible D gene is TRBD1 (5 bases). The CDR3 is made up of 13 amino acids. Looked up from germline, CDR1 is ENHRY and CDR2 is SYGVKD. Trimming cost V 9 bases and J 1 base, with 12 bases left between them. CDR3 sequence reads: CAIAIGGNTEAFF. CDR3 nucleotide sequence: TGTGCCATTGCCATTGGGGGGAACACTGAAGCTTTCTTT.

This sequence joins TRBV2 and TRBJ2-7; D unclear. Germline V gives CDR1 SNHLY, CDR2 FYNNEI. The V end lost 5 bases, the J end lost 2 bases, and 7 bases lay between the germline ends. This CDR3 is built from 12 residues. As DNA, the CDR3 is TGTGCCAGCAGTCTCGATCCCTACGAGCAGTACTTC. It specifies CASSLDPYEQYF. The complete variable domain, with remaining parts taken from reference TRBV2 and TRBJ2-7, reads EPEVTQTPSHQVTQMGQEVILRCVPISNHLYFYWYRQILGQKVEFLVSFYNNEISEKSEIFDDQFSVERPDGSNFTLKIRSTKLEDSAMYFCASSLDPYEQYFGPGTRLTVT.

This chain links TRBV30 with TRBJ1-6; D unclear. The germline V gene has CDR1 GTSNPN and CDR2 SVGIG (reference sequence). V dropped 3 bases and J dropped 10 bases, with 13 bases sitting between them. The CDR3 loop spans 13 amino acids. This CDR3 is CAWSEGRLSPLHF. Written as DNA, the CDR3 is TGTGCCTGGAGCGAAGGACGTCTATCACCCCTCCACTTT. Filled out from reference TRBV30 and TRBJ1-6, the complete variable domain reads SQTIHQWPATLVQPVGSPLSLECTVEGTSNPNLYWYRQAAGRGLQLLFYSVGIGQISSEVPQNLSASRPQDRQFILSSKKLLLSDSGFYLCAWSEGRLSPLHFGNGTRLTVT.

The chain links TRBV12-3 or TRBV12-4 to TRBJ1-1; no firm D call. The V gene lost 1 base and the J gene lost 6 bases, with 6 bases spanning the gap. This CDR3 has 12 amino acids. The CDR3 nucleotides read TGTGCCAGCAGTTTAGGAGTATCTGAAGCTTTCTTT. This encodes CASSLGVSEAFF.

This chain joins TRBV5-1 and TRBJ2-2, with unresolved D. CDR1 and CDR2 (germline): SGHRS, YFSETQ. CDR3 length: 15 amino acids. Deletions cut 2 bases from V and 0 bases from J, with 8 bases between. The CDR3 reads CASSFVATNTGELFF. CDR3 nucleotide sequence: TGCGCCAGCAGCTTCGTGGCTACGAACACCGGGGAGCTGTTTTTT.

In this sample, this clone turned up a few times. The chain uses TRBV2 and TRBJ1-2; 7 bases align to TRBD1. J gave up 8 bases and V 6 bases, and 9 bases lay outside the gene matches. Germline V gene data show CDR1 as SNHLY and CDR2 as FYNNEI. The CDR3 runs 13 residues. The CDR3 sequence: CASSTTGPGGYTF. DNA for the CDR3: TGTGCCAGCAGCACGACAGGGCCCGGGGGCTACACCTTC. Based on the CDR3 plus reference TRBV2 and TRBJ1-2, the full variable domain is EPEVTQTPSHQVTQMGQEVILRCVPISNHLYFYWYRQILGQKVEFLVSFYNNEISEKSEIFDDQFSVERPDGSNFTLKIRSTKLEDSAMYFCASSTTGPGGYTFGSGTRLTVV.

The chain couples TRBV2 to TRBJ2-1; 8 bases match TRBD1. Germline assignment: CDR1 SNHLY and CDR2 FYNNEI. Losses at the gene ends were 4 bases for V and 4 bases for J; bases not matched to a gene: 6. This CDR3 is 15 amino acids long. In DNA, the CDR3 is TGTGCCAGCAGTGCCCAGCAGGGGGCTTACAATGAGCAGTTCTTC. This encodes CASSAQQGAYNEQFF.

CDR3 sequence: CASSLWGPPSSGSSDTQYF. The CDR3 coding sequence is TGTGCCAGCAGCTTGTGGGGACCTCCCTCTAGCGGGAGCTCAGATACGCAGTATTTT. The chain couples TRBV11-2 to TRBJ2-3, with 10 bases fitting TRBD2. CDR3 length: 19 residues. Germline V gene lookup returns CDR1 SGHAT and CDR2 FQNNGV. After removal of 3 bases from V and 4 bases from J, the junction contained 16 bases not matched to a gene.

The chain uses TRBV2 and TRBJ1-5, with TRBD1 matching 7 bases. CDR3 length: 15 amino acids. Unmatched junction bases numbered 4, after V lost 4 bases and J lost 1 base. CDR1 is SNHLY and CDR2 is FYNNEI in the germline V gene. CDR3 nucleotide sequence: TGTGCCAGCAGTGGGGAGGGACAGAGCAATCAGCCCCAGCATTTT. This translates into CASSGEGQSNQPQHF.

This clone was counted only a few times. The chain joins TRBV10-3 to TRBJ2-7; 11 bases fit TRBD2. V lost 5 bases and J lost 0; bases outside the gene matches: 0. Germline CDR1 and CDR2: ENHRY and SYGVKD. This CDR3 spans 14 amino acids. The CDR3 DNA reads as TGTGCCATCAGTACTAGCGGGAGCTCCTACGAGCAGTACTTC. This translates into CAISTSGSSYEQYF.

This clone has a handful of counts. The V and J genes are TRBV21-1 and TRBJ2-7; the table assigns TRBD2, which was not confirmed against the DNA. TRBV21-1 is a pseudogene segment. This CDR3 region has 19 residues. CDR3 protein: CASSQRAGTSGRATYEQYF. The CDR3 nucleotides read TGTGCCAGCAGCCAGCGAGCTGGGACTAGCGGGAGGGCGACGTACGAGCAGTACTTC.

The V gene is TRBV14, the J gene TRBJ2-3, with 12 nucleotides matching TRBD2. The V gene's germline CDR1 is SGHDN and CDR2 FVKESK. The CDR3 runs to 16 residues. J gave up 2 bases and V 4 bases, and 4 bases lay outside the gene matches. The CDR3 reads CASSRRTSGNTDTQYF. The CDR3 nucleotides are TGTGCCAGCAGCCGACGGACTAGCGGGAACACAGATACGCAGTATTTT.

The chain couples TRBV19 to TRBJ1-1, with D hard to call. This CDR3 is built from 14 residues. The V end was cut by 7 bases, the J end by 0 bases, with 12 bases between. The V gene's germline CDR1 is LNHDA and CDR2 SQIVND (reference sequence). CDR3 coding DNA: TGTGCCAGTAACAACCCGGCCATGAACACTGAAGCTTTCTTT. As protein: CASNNPAMNTEAFF.

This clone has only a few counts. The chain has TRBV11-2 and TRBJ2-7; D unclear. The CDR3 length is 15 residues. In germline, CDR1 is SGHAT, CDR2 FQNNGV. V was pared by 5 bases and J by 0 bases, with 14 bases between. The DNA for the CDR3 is TGTGCCAGCAGCCCAGATAACTGGGGCTCCTACGAGCAGTACTTC. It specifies CASSPDNWGSYEQYF. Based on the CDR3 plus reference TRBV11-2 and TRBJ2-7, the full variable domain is EAGVAQSPRYKIIEKRQSVAFWCNPISGHATLYWYQQILGQGPKLLIQFQNNGVVDDSQLPKDRFSAERLKGVDSTLKIQPAKLEDSAVYLCASSPDNWGSYEQYFGPGTRLTVT.

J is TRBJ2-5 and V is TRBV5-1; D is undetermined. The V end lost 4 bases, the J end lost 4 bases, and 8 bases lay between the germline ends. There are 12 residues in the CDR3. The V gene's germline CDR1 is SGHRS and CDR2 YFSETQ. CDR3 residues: CASSPGGETQYF. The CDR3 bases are TGCGCCAGCAGCCCCGGTGGAGAGACCCAGTACTTC. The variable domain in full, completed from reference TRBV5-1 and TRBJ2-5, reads KAGVTQTPRYLIKTRGQQVTLSCSPISGHRSVSWYQQTPGQGLQFLFEYFSETQRNKGNFPGRFSGRQFSNSRSEMNVSTLELGDSALYLCASSPGGETQYFGPGTRLLVL.

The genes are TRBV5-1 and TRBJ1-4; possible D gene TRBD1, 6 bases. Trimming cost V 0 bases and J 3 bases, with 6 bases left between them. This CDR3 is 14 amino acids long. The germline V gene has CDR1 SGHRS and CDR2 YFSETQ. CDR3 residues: CASSLGTANEKLFF. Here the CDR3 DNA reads TGCGCCAGCAGCTTGGGGACAGCTAATGAAAAACTGTTTTTT. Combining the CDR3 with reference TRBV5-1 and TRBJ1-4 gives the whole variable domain KAGVTQTPRYLIKTRGQQVTLSCSPISGHRSVSWYQQTPGQGLQFLFEYFSETQRNKGNFPGRFSGRQFSNSRSEMNVSTLELGDSALYLCASSLGTANEKLFFGSGTQLSVL.

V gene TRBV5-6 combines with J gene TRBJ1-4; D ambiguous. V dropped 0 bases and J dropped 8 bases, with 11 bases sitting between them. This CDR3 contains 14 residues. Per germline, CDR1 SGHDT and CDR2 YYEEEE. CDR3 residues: CASSLGTWVEKLFF. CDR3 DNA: TGTGCCAGCAGCTTGGGGACGTGGGTCGAAAAACTGTTTTTT.

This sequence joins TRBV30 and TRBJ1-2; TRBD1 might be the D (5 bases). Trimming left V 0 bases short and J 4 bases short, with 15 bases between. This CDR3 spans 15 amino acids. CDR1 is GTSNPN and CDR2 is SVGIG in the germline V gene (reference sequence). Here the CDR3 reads CAWSVRGSSTYGYTF. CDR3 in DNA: TGTGCCTGGAGTGTGCGGGGGTCCTCGACCTATGGCTACACCTTC.

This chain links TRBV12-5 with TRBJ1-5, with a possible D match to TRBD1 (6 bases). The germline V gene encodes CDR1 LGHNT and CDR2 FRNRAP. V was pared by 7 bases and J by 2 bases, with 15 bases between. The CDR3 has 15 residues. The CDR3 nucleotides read TGTGCTAGTGCCTCACAGGGATTTGGCAATCAGCCCCAGCATTTT. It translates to CASASQGFGNQPQHF.